Listed below are T cell receptor beta chains from one sample, sequenced in a study of Ad26.COV2.S vaccination and SARS-CoV-2 variants. Measured with immunoSEQ multiplex PCR; TCRdb has only the in-frame clones, and not every one. The table records under 300,000 clones, 70% to 90% of them present only once. The specimen was peripheral blood, collected in a trial of Ad26.COV2.S vaccine versus placebo. Receptors were obtained from a person aged 18-65 years who received the Ad26.COV2.S COVID-19 vaccine or a placebo. Both conserved end residues are part of each CDR3. Each record gives: clone size, D gene, V gene, J gene, CDR3 protein, CDR3 DNA. The D gene is left open where the match is weak. Only part of the rows carry a size: once, few, many, or a class if the clone is expanded.

clone_size: -; d_call: -; v_call: TRBV6-4; j_call: TRBJ1-1; cdr3_aa: CASSKGIWNTEAFF; cdr3_nt: TGTGCCAGCAGCAAGGGGATTTGGAACACTGAAGCTTTCTTT
clone_size: -; d_call: TRBD2; v_call: TRBV27; j_call: TRBJ2-4; cdr3_aa: CASSQRGGRNNIQYF; cdr3_nt: TGTGCCAGCAGTCAACGCGGGGGGAGAAATAACATTCAGTACTTC
clone_size: -; d_call: -; v_call: TRBV5-1; j_call: TRBJ2-1; cdr3_aa: CASSFGKGQMYNEQFF; cdr3_nt: TGCGCCAGCAGCTTCGGGAAAGGACAAATGTACAATGAGCAGTTCTTC
clone_size: -; d_call: TRBD2; v_call: TRBV5-1; j_call: TRBJ2-7; cdr3_aa: CASSFSGVEQYF; cdr3_nt: TGCGCCAGCAGCTTTAGCGGGGTCGAGCAGTACTTC
clone_size: -; d_call: -; v_call: TRBV18; j_call: TRBJ2-2; cdr3_aa: CASSPNVGGSTGELFF; cdr3_nt: TGTGCCAGCTCACCAAATGTGGGGGGATCCACCGGGGAGCTGTTTTTT
clone_size: -; d_call: TRBD1; v_call: TRBV9; j_call: TRBJ1-2; cdr3_aa: CASSVWDRGHNGGGYTF; cdr3_nt: TGTGCCAGCAGCGTTTGGGACAGGGGCCATAACGGGGGTGGCTACACCTTC
clone_size: -; d_call: -; v_call: TRBV29-1; j_call: TRBJ2-3; cdr3_aa: CSPRSPGSTDTQYF; cdr3_nt: TGCAGCCCACGATCCCCCGGAAGCACAGATACGCAGTATTTT
clone_size: -; d_call: TRBD2; v_call: TRBV7-9; j_call: TRBJ2-7; cdr3_aa: CASSFGTSGPEQYF; cdr3_nt: TGTGCCAGCAGCTTCGGGACTAGCGGACCCGAGCAGTACTTC
clone_size: -; d_call: -; v_call: TRBV4-1; j_call: TRBJ2-2; cdr3_aa: CASSLAPRPGELFF; cdr3_nt: TGCGCCAGCAGCCTGGCACCAAGACCGGGGGAGCTGTTTTTT
clone_size: -; d_call: TRBD1; v_call: TRBV19; j_call: TRBJ1-2; cdr3_aa: CASSSGTDYGYTF; cdr3_nt: TGTGCCAGTAGTTCCGGGACAGACTATGGCTACACCTTC
clone_size: -; d_call: -; v_call: TRBV5-4; j_call: TRBJ2-6; cdr3_aa: CASSLGPGANVLTF; cdr3_nt: TGTGCCAGCAGCTTGGGCCCTGGGGCCAACGTCCTGACTTTC
clone_size: -; d_call: -; v_call: TRBV4-1; j_call: TRBJ1-5; cdr3_aa: CASSQEQGSNQPQHF; cdr3_nt: TGCGCCAGCAGCCAAGAACAGGGAAGCAATCAGCCCCAGCATTTT
clone_size: few; d_call: -; v_call: TRBV6-5; j_call: TRBJ1-6; cdr3_aa: CASTQVGGDNSPLHF; cdr3_nt: TGTGCCAGCACCCAAGTGGGGGGTGATAATTCACCCCTCCACTTT
clone_size: -; d_call: TRBD2; v_call: TRBV19; j_call: TRBJ2-3; cdr3_aa: CASSETSGADTQYF; cdr3_nt: TGTGCCAGTAGTGAGACTAGCGGAGCAGATACGCAGTATTTT
clone_size: -; d_call: -; v_call: TRBV2; j_call: TRBJ1-1; cdr3_aa: CASSEPRQEAEAFF; cdr3_nt: TGTGCCAGCAGTGAACCCCGACAGGAGGCTGAAGCTTTCTTT
clone_size: -; d_call: TRBD1; v_call: TRBV4-1; j_call: TRBJ2-7; cdr3_aa: CASSQTGTGPYEQYF; cdr3_nt: TGCGCCAGCAGCCAAACCGGGACAGGGCCCTACGAGCAGTACTTC
clone_size: few; d_call: TRBD1; v_call: TRBV20-1; j_call: TRBJ2-3; cdr3_aa: CSASDDRGRGTQYF; cdr3_nt: TGCAGTGCTAGTGATGACAGGGGGCGAGGTACGCAGTATTTT
clone_size: once; d_call: -; v_call: TRBV6-2/TRBV6-3; j_call: TRBJ2-1; cdr3_aa: CASSSGTSSYNEQFF; cdr3_nt: TGTGCCAGCAGTTCAGGTACAAGCTCCTACAATGAGCAGTTCTTC
clone_size: -; d_call: TRBD1; v_call: TRBV30; j_call: TRBJ1-5; cdr3_aa: CAWSVGQVLRNQPQHF; cdr3_nt: TGTGCCTGGAGTGTAGGACAGGTTTTGCGCAATCAGCCCCAGCATTTT
clone_size: -; d_call: TRBD2; v_call: TRBV11-2; j_call: TRBJ2-1; cdr3_aa: CASSPRAGGLRNEQFF; cdr3_nt: TGTGCCAGCAGCCCGAGGGCGGGGGGGCTGAGGAATGAGCAGTTCTTC
clone_size: -; d_call: TRBD2; v_call: TRBV6-2/TRBV6-3; j_call: TRBJ2-1; cdr3_aa: CASSYSRGTSGRVTYNEQFF; cdr3_nt: TGTGCCAGCAGTTACTCGAGGGGGACTAGCGGGAGGGTCACCTACAATGAGCAGTTCTTC
clone_size: -; d_call: TRBD2; v_call: TRBV27; j_call: TRBJ2-3; cdr3_aa: CASSSPGGITDTQYF; cdr3_nt: TGTGCCAGCAGTTCCCCGGGAGGAATCACAGATACGCAGTATTTT
clone_size: -; d_call: -; v_call: TRBV19; j_call: TRBJ1-3; cdr3_aa: CASSTTRQTLRGPIYF; cdr3_nt: TGTGCCAGTAGTACAACCCGACAGACTCTACGGGGCCCCATATATTTT
clone_size: -; d_call: -; v_call: TRBV9; j_call: TRBJ2-3; cdr3_aa: CASRGGLSTDTQYF; cdr3_nt: TGTGCCAGCAGGGGCGGGCTTAGCACAGATACGCAGTATTTT
clone_size: many; d_call: -; v_call: TRBV4-2; j_call: TRBJ1-6; cdr3_aa: CASSQDPPWSYNSPLHF; cdr3_nt: TGTGCCAGCAGCCAAGACCCGCCGTGGTCGTATAATTCACCCCTCCACTTT
clone_size: -; d_call: TRBD2; v_call: TRBV20-1; j_call: TRBJ2-3; cdr3_aa: CSASRLAGGSTDTQYF; cdr3_nt: TGCAGTGCTAGTCGGCTAGCGGGGGGTTCCACAGATACGCAGTATTTT
clone_size: -; d_call: -; v_call: TRBV3-1/TRBV3-2; j_call: TRBJ1-1; cdr3_aa: CASSQGDQGTNTEAFF; cdr3_nt: TGTGCCAGCAGCCAAGGGGATCAGGGCACGAACACTGAAGCTTTCTTT
clone_size: -; d_call: TRBD2; v_call: TRBV27; j_call: TRBJ2-3; cdr3_aa: CASSLGGGTDTQYF; cdr3_nt: TGTGCCAGCAGTTTAGGGGGAGGGACAGATACGCAGTATTTT
clone_size: -; d_call: -; v_call: TRBV5-1; j_call: TRBJ1-2; cdr3_aa: CASSTVRLSGNYGYTF; cdr3_nt: TGCGCCAGCAGCACGGTTCGCCTCAGTGGGAACTATGGCTACACCTTC
clone_size: -; d_call: TRBD2; v_call: TRBV12-3/TRBV12-4; j_call: TRBJ2-5; cdr3_aa: CASERGIQETQYF; cdr3_nt: TGTGCCAGTGAGCGGGGGATCCAAGAGACCCAGTACTTC
clone_size: -; d_call: -; v_call: TRBV7-2; j_call: TRBJ1-5; cdr3_aa: CASSLESGHSNQPQHF; cdr3_nt: TGTGCCAGCAGCTTAGAGTCGGGGCATAGCAATCAGCCCCAGCATTTT
clone_size: -; d_call: TRBD2; v_call: TRBV14; j_call: TRBJ2-5; cdr3_aa: CASSQVGVAGETQYF; cdr3_nt: TGTGCCAGCAGCCAAGTCGGTGTAGCGGGAGAGACCCAGTACTTC
clone_size: -; d_call: TRBD2; v_call: TRBV27; j_call: TRBJ2-7; cdr3_aa: CASSLGTSGAHEQYF; cdr3_nt: TGTGCCAGCAGTTTAGGGACTAGCGGGGCCCACGAGCAGTACTTC
clone_size: -; d_call: -; v_call: TRBV9; j_call: TRBJ2-3; cdr3_aa: CASSVEPRGDTQYF; cdr3_nt: TGTGCCAGCAGCGTAGAGCCGAGGGGAGATACGCAGTATTTT
clone_size: -; d_call: -; v_call: TRBV19; j_call: TRBJ1-6; cdr3_aa: CASSPGLYYSPLHF; cdr3_nt: TGTGCCAGTAGTCCGGGACTTTACTATTCACCCCTCCACTTT
clone_size: -; d_call: -; v_call: TRBV11-2; j_call: TRBJ1-1; cdr3_aa: CASSHPGFGAFF; cdr3_nt: TGTGCCAGCAGCCACCCAGGTTTTGGCGCTTTCTTT
clone_size: -; d_call: -; v_call: TRBV19; j_call: TRBJ2-7; cdr3_aa: CASSPPRRNAYEQYF; cdr3_nt: TGTGCCAGTAGTCCCCCCAGAAGGAATGCCTACGAGCAGTACTTC
clone_size: -; d_call: TRBD2; v_call: TRBV2; j_call: TRBJ2-1; cdr3_aa: CATSGTDSYNEQFF; cdr3_nt: TGTGCCACTAGCGGGACAGACTCCTACAATGAGCAGTTCTTC
clone_size: -; d_call: -; v_call: TRBV6-5; j_call: TRBJ1-1; cdr3_aa: CASGMNTEAFF; cdr3_nt: TGTGCCAGCGGGATGAACACTGAAGCTTTCTTT
clone_size: few; d_call: -; v_call: TRBV5-4; j_call: TRBJ1-6; cdr3_aa: CASSLDATGSSPLHF; cdr3_nt: TGTGCCAGCAGCTTGGACGCGACAGGATCTTCACCCCTCCACTTT
clone_size: -; d_call: TRBD1; v_call: TRBV7-6; j_call: TRBJ2-7; cdr3_aa: CASSLQDRGHEQYF; cdr3_nt: TGTGCCAGCAGCCTCCAGGACAGGGGCCACGAGCAGTACTTC
clone_size: -; d_call: -; v_call: TRBV5-1; j_call: TRBJ2-7; cdr3_aa: CASSLDRGGDEQYF; cdr3_nt: TGCGCCAGCAGCTTGGACAGGGGAGGCGACGAGCAGTACTTC
clone_size: -; d_call: TRBD1; v_call: TRBV19; j_call: TRBJ2-2; cdr3_aa: CASSIGDRVTGELFF; cdr3_nt: TGTGCCAGTAGTATTGGGGACAGGGTTACCGGGGAGCTGTTTTTT
clone_size: -; d_call: TRBD1; v_call: TRBV19; j_call: TRBJ1-5; cdr3_aa: CASSSSTGARNQPQHF; cdr3_nt: TGTGCCAGTAGTAGCAGTACAGGGGCGAGGAATCAGCCCCAGCATTTT
clone_size: -; d_call: TRBD1; v_call: TRBV7-9; j_call: TRBJ1-5; cdr3_aa: CASSFGQGNQPQHF; cdr3_nt: TGTGCCAGCAGCTTTGGACAGGGGAATCAGCCCCAGCATTTT
clone_size: -; d_call: -; v_call: TRBV14; j_call: TRBJ2-3; cdr3_aa: CASSQDIAAGYTDTQYF; cdr3_nt: TGTGCCAGCAGCCAAGATATTGCCGCAGGCTACACAGATACGCAGTATTTT
clone_size: -; d_call: TRBD2; v_call: TRBV9; j_call: TRBJ2-1; cdr3_aa: CASSVATAGGSFGNEQFF; cdr3_nt: TGTGCCAGCAGCGTAGCTACGGCGGGGGGTTCCTTCGGCAATGAGCAGTTCTTC
clone_size: -; d_call: -; v_call: TRBV18; j_call: TRBJ1-1; cdr3_aa: CASSPPRLGSTEAFF; cdr3_nt: TGTGCCAGCTCACCACCGCGCCTGGGATCCACTGAAGCTTTCTTT
clone_size: -; d_call: TRBD2; v_call: TRBV4-1; j_call: TRBJ2-1; cdr3_aa: CASSQVAGGAYNEQFF; cdr3_nt: TGCGCCAGCAGCCAAGTGGCGGGGGGGGCCTACAATGAGCAGTTCTTC
clone_size: -; d_call: -; v_call: TRBV27; j_call: TRBJ1-2; cdr3_aa: CARTVLNFRGYTF; cdr3_nt: TGTGCCAGAACTGTGCTTAACTTTAGGGGCTACACCTTC
clone_size: few; d_call: -; v_call: TRBV4-1; j_call: TRBJ1-2; cdr3_aa: CASSQDYTNYGYTF; cdr3_nt: TGCGCCAGCAGCCAAGACTACACAAACTATGGCTACACCTTC
clone_size: -; d_call: -; v_call: TRBV12-5; j_call: TRBJ1-5; cdr3_aa: CASVRGGQPQHF; cdr3_nt: TGTGCTAGTGTCAGGGGCGGCCAGCCCCAGCATTTT
clone_size: -; d_call: -; v_call: TRBV29-1; j_call: TRBJ1-2; cdr3_aa: CSVEDSHSNYGYTF; cdr3_nt: TGCAGCGTTGAAGACAGCCATTCAAACTATGGCTACACCTTC
clone_size: once; d_call: TRBD1; v_call: TRBV18; j_call: TRBJ1-2; cdr3_aa: CASSLYRDRSSNYGYTF; cdr3_nt: TGTGCCAGCTCGCTCTACCGGGACAGAAGTTCTAACTATGGCTACACCTTC
clone_size: -; d_call: -; v_call: TRBV27; j_call: TRBJ2-7; cdr3_aa: CASTIENYEQYF; cdr3_nt: TGTGCCAGCACTATAGAAAACTACGAGCAGTACTTC